A selection of T cell receptor beta chains follows, all from one sample in a study of blood T cell repertoires in COVID-19. The method was immunoSEQ multiplex PCR; TCRdb's version includes in-frame clones alone and lacks a portion of them. Of roughly 130,000 clones detected, roughly 85% appear once; the ten largest clones hold roughly 4%. The material sequenced was peripheral blood. These receptors all stem from a man in his forties or fifties with acute or convalescent COVID-19. CDR3s include the opening cysteine and the closing phenylalanine or tryptophan. Fields, in order: J gene, CDR3 length, V gene, D gene, clone size, CDR3 protein, CDR3 DNA. A D gene is named only where the DNA matches it firmly. Size is omitted from some rows. Given values are once, few, many or a class for expanded clones.

>TRBJ1-1|15|TRBV7-2|TRBD1|.
CASSANRGWVTEAFF
TGTGCCAGCAGCGCCAACAGGGGATGGGTTACTGAAGCTTTCTTT
>TRBJ2-1|14|TRBV10-3|TRBD2|.
CAITGTSDHNEQFF
TGTGCCATCACTGGGACTAGCGACCACAATGAGCAGTTCTTC
>TRBJ2-7|14|TRBV2|TRBD1|.
CASSEGQGVYEQYF
TGTGCCAGCAGTGAAGGACAGGGGGTATACGAGCAGTACTTC
>TRBJ1-4|17|TRBV3-1/TRBV3-2|TRBD1|.
CASSQGLRGRTNEKLFF
TGTGCCAGCAGCCAGGGTCTGAGGGGGCGAACTAATGAAAAACTGTTTTTT
>TRBJ1-1|16|TRBV4-1|.|.
CASSQDSFRADTEAFF
TGCGCCAGCAGCCAAGATTCGTTCCGAGCGGACACTGAAGCTTTCTTT
>TRBJ1-3|15|TRBV3-1/TRBV3-2|TRBD1|.
CASSQAGTVGNTIYF
TGTGCCAGCAGCCAAGCCGGGACAGTTGGAAACACCATATATTTT
>TRBJ2-5|15|TRBV5-1|TRBD2|.
CASSPTSGSGETQYF
TGCGCCAGCAGCCCGACTAGCGGGAGCGGAGAGACCCAGTACTTC
>TRBJ2-1|18|TRBV5-1|TRBD2|once
CASSRIKGLAGGGNEQFF
TGCGCCAGCAGCCGGATAAAAGGACTAGCGGGAGGAGGTAATGAGCAGTTCTTC
>TRBJ2-7|16|TRBV7-2|TRBD1|.
CASSQAPGQGAYEQYF
TGTGCCAGCAGCCAAGCCCCGGGACAGGGGGCCTACGAGCAGTACTTC
>TRBJ1-1|14|TRBV2|.|.
CASSEVRGNTEAFF
TGTGCCAGCAGTGAAGTACGGGGGAACACTGAAGCTTTCTTT
>TRBJ2-3|16|TRBV30|.|few
CAWTGYQGPGTDTQYF
TGTGCCTGGACCGGTTATCAGGGTCCCGGCACAGATACGCAGTATTTT
>TRBJ1-6|16|TRBV7-9|.|.
CASSLGGATGRSPLHF
TGTGCCAGCAGCTTAGGGGGAGCCACAGGGAGATCACCCCTCCACTTT
>TRBJ1-5|14|TRBV30|.|few
CAWSFKQKNQPQHF
TGTGCCTGGAGTTTTAAGCAAAAAAATCAGCCCCAGCATTTT
>TRBJ2-2|16|TRBV7-3|TRBD2|.
CASSGTSGQNTGELFF
TGTGCCAGCTCCGGGACTAGCGGGCAGAACACCGGGGAGCTGTTTTTT
>TRBJ1-5|13|TRBV6-5|.|.
CASSSTGSQPQHF
TGTGCCAGCAGTTCAACAGGGTCTCAGCCCCAGCATTTT
>TRBJ1-4|15|TRBV28|.|once
CASGQSLTTNEKLFF
TGTGCCAGCGGACAAAGCCTAACAACTAATGAAAAACTGTTTTTT
>TRBJ2-2|15|TRBV16|TRBD2|many
CASSGTTANTGELFF
TGTGCCAGCAGCGGGACTACCGCCAACACCGGGGAGCTGTTTTTT
>TRBJ1-4|13|TRBV12-3/TRBV12-4|.|.
CASSGRANEKLFF
TGTGCCAGCAGTGGCAGGGCAAATGAAAAACTGTTTTTT
>TRBJ1-6|14|TRBV21-1|.|.
CASSDLGDNSPLHF
TGTGCCAGCAGCGATCTGGGAGATAATTCACCCCTCCACTTT
>TRBJ1-3|17|TRBV18|.|.
CASSPSSSGSTGNTIYF
TGTGCCAGCTCACCCTCATCCTCGGGGAGCACTGGAAACACCATATATTTT
>TRBJ1-5|14|TRBV27|.|.
CASSLSQGNQPQHF
TGTGCCAGCAGTTTATCACAGGGCAATCAGCCCCAGCATTTT
>TRBJ2-7|13|TRBV9|TRBD1|.
CASSTGDLYEQYF
TGTGCCAGCAGCACAGGGGACCTCTACGAGCAGTACTTC
>TRBJ1-6|12|TRBV18|.|.
CASSQGNSPLHF
TGTGCCAGCTCTCAGGGCAATTCACCCCTCCACTTT
>TRBJ2-1|13|TRBV6-4|.|once
CASSGGDYNEQFF
TGTGCCAGCAGCGGGGGAGATTACAATGAGCAGTTCTTC
>TRBJ1-6|16|TRBV5-8|TRBD1|.
CASSRDGTGLDSPLHF
TGTGCCAGCAGCAGGGACGGGACAGGGTTGGATTCACCCCTCCACTTT
>TRBJ1-1|14|TRBV7-9|TRBD1|.
CASSPGQGFIGAFF
TGTGCCAGCAGCCCCGGACAGGGGTTTATCGGAGCTTTCTTT
>TRBJ2-7|12|TRBV29-1|.|.
CSVETEAYEQYF
TGCAGCGTTGAGACAGAAGCCTACGAGCAGTACTTC